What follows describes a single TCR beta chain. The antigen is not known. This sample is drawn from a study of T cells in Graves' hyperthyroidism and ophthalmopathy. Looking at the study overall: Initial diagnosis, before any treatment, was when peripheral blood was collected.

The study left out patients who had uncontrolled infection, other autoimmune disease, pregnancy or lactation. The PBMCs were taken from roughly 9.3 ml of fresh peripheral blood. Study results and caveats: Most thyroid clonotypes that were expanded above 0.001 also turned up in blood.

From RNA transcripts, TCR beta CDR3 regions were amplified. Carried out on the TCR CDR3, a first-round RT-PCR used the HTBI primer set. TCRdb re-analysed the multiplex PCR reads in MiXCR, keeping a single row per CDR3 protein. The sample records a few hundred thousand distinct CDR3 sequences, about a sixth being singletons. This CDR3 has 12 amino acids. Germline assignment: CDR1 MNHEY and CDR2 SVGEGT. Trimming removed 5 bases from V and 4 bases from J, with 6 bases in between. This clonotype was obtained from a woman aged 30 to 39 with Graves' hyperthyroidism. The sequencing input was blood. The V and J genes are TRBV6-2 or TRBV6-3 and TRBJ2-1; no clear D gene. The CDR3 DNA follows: TGTGCCAGCAGTGCTCCTTACAATGAGCAGTTCTTC. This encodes CASSAPYNEQFF.